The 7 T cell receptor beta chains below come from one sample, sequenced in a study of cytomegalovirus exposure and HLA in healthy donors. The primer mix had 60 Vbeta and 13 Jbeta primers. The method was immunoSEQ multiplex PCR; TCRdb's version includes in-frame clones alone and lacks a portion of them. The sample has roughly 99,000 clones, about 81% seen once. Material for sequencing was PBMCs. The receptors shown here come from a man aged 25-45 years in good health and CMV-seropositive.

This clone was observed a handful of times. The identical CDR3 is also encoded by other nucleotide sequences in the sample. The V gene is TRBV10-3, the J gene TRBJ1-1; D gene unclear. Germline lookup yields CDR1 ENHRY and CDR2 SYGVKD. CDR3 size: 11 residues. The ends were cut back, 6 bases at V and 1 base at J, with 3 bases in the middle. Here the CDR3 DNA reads TGTGCCATCAGACAGAACACTGAAGCTTTCTTT. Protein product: CAIRQNTEAFF.

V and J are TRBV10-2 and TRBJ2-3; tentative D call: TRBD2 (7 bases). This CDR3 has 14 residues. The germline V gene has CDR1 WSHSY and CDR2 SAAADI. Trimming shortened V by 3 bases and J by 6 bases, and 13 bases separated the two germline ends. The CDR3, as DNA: TGCGCCAGCAGTGAAGGGAGGGGGACGGATACGCAGTATTTT. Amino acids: CASSEGRGTDTQYF.

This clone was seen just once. The DNA for the CDR3 is TGTGCCATCAGAGGATCCGGGACAGGGGGCGATGAGCAGTTCTTC. Translating it yields CAIRGSGTGGDEQFF. This chain links TRBV10-3 with TRBJ2-1; TRBD1 aligns across 12 bases. The CDR3 is 15 residues long. Germline trimming cut 6 bases from V and 8 bases from J; bases unmatched to any gene: 8. CDR1 ENHRY and CDR2 SYGVKD come from the germline V gene.

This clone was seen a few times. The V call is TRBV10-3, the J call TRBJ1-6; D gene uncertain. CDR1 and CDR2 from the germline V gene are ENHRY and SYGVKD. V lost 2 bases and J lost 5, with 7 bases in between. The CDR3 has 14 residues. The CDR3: CAISEAANNSPLHF. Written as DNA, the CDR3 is TGTGCCATCAGTGAGGCTGCGAATAATTCACCCCTCCACTTT.

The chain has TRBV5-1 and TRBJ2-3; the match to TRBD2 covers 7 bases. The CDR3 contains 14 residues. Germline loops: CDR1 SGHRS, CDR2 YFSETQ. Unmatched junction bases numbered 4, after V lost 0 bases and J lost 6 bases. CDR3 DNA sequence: TGCGCCAGCAGCTTGGGAAGGGAGGGGGATACGCAGTATTTT. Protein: CASSLGREGDTQYF.

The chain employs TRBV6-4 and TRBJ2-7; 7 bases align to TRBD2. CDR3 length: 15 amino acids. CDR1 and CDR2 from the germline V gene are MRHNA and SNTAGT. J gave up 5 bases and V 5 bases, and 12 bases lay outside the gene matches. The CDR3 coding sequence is TGTGCCAGCAGTCCAGGACTAGGACGTAGAGACGAGCAGTACTTC. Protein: CASSPGLGRRDEQYF.

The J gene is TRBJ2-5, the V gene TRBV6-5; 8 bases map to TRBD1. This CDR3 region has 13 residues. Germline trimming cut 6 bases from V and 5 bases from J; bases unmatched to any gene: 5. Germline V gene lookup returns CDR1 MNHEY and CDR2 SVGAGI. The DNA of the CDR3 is TGTGCCAGCAGAGGACAGGGTACGGAGACCCAGTACTTC. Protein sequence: CASRGQGTETQYF.